Following are 19 T cell receptor beta chains from one sample sequenced in a study of T cell responses to AZD1222 COVID-19 vaccine. Sequencing used immunoSEQ multiplex PCR; TCRdb keeps in-frame clones, though not all of them. The sample yields 90,000 to 120,000 clones, around 90% seen once. The sample consisted of peripheral blood, taken 28 days after the second AZD1222 dose. Every receptor here comes from an adult who received the AZD1222 COVID-19 vaccine.

The J gene is TRBJ1-6, the V gene TRBV2; 8 bases are shared with TRBD1. Germline V lookup: CDR1 SNHLY, CDR2 FYNNEI. The CDR3 contains 17 residues. The V gene end was trimmed by 5 bases and the J gene end by 0 bases; junction bases not matched to a gene: 6. CDR3 DNA sequence: TGTGCCAGCAGTCGGGACAGGAGGAGCTCCTATAATTCACCCCTCCACTTT. It translates to CASSRDRRSSYNSPLHF.

This chain joins TRBV4-1 and TRBJ1-5; 7 bases fit TRBD1. CDR3 length: 14 amino acids. The junction had 7 bases not matched to a gene; V was cut back by 4 bases and J by 7 bases. Per the germline V gene, CDR1 is MGHRA and CDR2 is YSYEKL. The CDR3 DNA reads as TGCGCCAGCAGCCCCATAGGGGGCGACCAGCCCCAGCATTTT. This encodes CASSPIGGDQPQHF.

With respect to this clone: Other nucleotide sequences from this sample produce the same CDR3. The V gene is TRBV5-1, the J gene TRBJ1-1; D is perhaps TRBD1 (6 bases). CDR1 and CDR2 from the germline V gene are SGHRS and YFSETQ. V shed 4 bases and J shed 2 bases, with 9 bases lying between them. The CDR3 has 13 residues. The chain's CDR3 is CASSLGGNTEAFF. For the CDR3, the DNA is TGCGCCAGCAGCCTCGGGGGCAACACTGAAGCTTTCTTT.

The chain uses TRBV5-5 and TRBJ1-4; 7 nucleotides agree with TRBD1. V lost 4 bases and J lost 8; bases outside the gene matches: 11. Germline loops: CDR1 SGHKS, CDR2 YYEKEE (reference sequence). The CDR3 length is 15 residues. CDR3 nucleotides: TGTGCCAGCAGCCTCCGGACAGGAGTAGAAGAAAAACTGTTTTTT. The encoded protein is CASSLRTGVEEKLFF.

In its sample, this clone was seen many times. The chain combines TRBV7-9 with TRBJ1-5; the D is unclear. The CDR3 loop spans 11 amino acids. Per germline, CDR1 SEHNR and CDR2 FQNEAQ (reference sequence). V shed 8 bases and J shed 7 bases, with 9 bases lying between them. The CDR3 DNA follows: TGTGCCAGCGGAAATATGCAGCCCCAGCATTTT. As protein: CASGNMQPQHF. The variable domain in full, completed from reference TRBV7-9 and TRBJ1-5, reads DTGVSQNPRHKITKRGQNVTFRCDPISEHNRLYWYRQTLGQGPEFLTYFQNEAQLEKSRLLSDRFSAERPKGSFSTLEIQRTEQGDSAMYLCASGNMQPQHFGDGTRLSIL.

The chain links TRBV5-1 to TRBJ1-1, with a tentative D call TRBD1 (6 bases). Germline V gene data show CDR1 as SGHRS and CDR2 as YFSETQ. This CDR3 has 16 residues. The V end was cut by 0 bases, the J end by 1 base, with 13 bases between. CDR3 DNA: TGCGCCAGCAGCTTGGCCCTACAGGGTTGGAACACTGAAGCTTTCTTT. Protein sequence: CASSLALQGWNTEAFF.

The chain joins TRBV19 to TRBJ2-1; TRBD2 agrees at 9 bases. J gave up 0 bases and V 5 bases, and 2 bases lay outside the gene matches. There are 15 residues in the CDR3. The germline V gene encodes CDR1 LNHDA and CDR2 SQIVND (reference sequence). CDR3 in amino acids: CASSFSGSSYNEQFF. The CDR3 DNA sequence: TGTGCCAGTAGTTTTAGCGGGAGCTCCTACAATGAGCAGTTCTTC.

The chain recombines TRBV6-5 with TRBJ1-2; perhaps TRBD1 as D (5 bases). The CDR3 extends over 14 amino acids. Germline V gene sequence: CDR1 MNHEY, CDR2 SVGAGI. Deletions cut 6 bases from V and 3 bases from J, with 14 bases between. CDR3 region: CASRRTLGDYGYTF. CDR3 DNA sequence: TGTGCCAGCAGACGGACTCTGGGGGACTATGGCTACACCTTC.

The V call is TRBV19, the J call TRBJ1-6; D call uncertain. This CDR3 spans 16 amino acids. The V gene's germline CDR1 is LNHDA and CDR2 SQIVND (reference sequence). Trimming removed 5 bases from V and 1 base from J, with 12 bases in between. The CDR3 sequence: CASSSPGSSYNSPLHF. The CDR3 nucleotides are TGTGCCAGTAGTTCCCCCGGAAGTTCCTATAATTCACCCCTCCACTTT. The entire variable domain, with the rest obtained from reference TRBV19 and TRBJ1-6, is as follows: DGGITQSPKYLFRKEGQNVTLSCEQNLNHDAMYWYRQDPGQGLRLIYYSQIVNDFQKGDIAEGYSVSREKKESFPLTVTSAQKNPTAFYLCASSSPGSSYNSPLHFGNGTRLTVT.

This chain uses TRBV27 with TRBJ1-5; weak D call: TRBD1 (6 bases). Germline loops: CDR1 MNHEY, CDR2 SMNVEV (reference sequence). CDR3 size: 16 residues. V was cut by 6 bases and J by 0 bases, with 15 bases left in between. CDR3 nucleotides: TGTGCCAGCAGATTCAACAGGGACTATAGCAATCAGCCCCAGCATTTT. Translation gives CASRFNRDYSNQPQHF.

This clone was detected only a few times. The CDR3 nucleotides read TGTGCCAGCAGTTCCCCAGGGTTTAATGAAAAACTGTTTTTT. It specifies CASSSPGFNEKLFF. The V gene is TRBV6-6, the J gene TRBJ1-4; TRBD1 might be the D (5 bases). Trimming removed 4 bases at V and 4 bases at J, with 10 bases between. This CDR3 region has 14 residues. From germline, CDR1 is MNHNY and CDR2 SVGAGI (reference sequence).

The V gene is TRBV30, the J gene TRBJ1-4, with 9 bases that match TRBD1. With 1 base clipped from V and 6 bases from J, the junction kept 0 bases outside the gene matches. In germline, CDR1 is GTSNPN, CDR2 SVGIG (reference sequence). The CDR3 loop spans 13 amino acids. DNA for the CDR3: TGTGCCTGGAGTGGGGACAGGGATGAAAAACTGTTTTTT. It translates to CAWSGDRDEKLFF.

The chain links TRBV25-1 to TRBJ2-7; D gene ambiguous. CDR3 length: 13 amino acids. Between the trimmed V and J ends, which lost 0 bases and 3 bases, there was a span of 6 bases. Germline CDR1 is MGHDK and CDR2 is SYGVNS. The CDR3 nucleotides are TGTGCCAGCAGTGAATATGTGGGCTACGAGCAGTACTTC. Its protein is CASSEYVGYEQYF.

The chain links TRBV9 to TRBJ2-1, with 8 bases that match TRBD2. J lost 8 bases, V lost 4 bases, and 8 bases had no gene match. CDR3 length equals 14 residues. Germline loops: CDR1 SGDLS, CDR2 YYNGEE. Written as DNA, the CDR3 is TGTGCCAGCAGCCATCGGACTAGCCCCGATGAGCAGTTCTTC. Encoded protein: CASSHRTSPDEQFF.

This chain links TRBV10-2 with TRBJ2-7; 10 bases map to TRBD1. The CDR3 runs 13 residues. Germline CDR1 WSHSY, CDR2 SAAADI. V lost 6 bases and J lost 5; bases outside the gene matches: 4. As DNA, the CDR3 is TGCGCCAGCAGACAGGGACAGGGGAACGAGCAGTACTTC. Amino acid sequence: CASRQGQGNEQYF.

This chain joins TRBV5-6 and TRBJ2-7; 8 positions agree with TRBD1. Looked up from germline, CDR1 is SGHDT and CDR2 is YYEEEE. V lost 4 bases and J lost 1; bases outside the gene matches: 7. CDR3 size: 15 residues. The DNA for the CDR3 is TGTGCCAGCAGCCTGCAGGGGGCGCGATCCTACGAGCAGTACTTC. This codes for CASSLQGARSYEQYF.

On this clone: The CDR3 does not close with the conserved phenylalanine or tryptophan, likely indicating a read error. The chain couples TRBV14 to TRBJ1-5; D is unresolved. Germline loops: CDR1 SGHDN, CDR2 FVKESK. The CDR3 length is 13 residues. Between the trimmed V and J ends, which lost 0 bases and 7 bases, there was a span of 7 bases. The DNA for the CDR3 is TGTGCCAGCAGCCAAGATTTGGGGCAGCCCCAGCATCTT. This codes for CASSQDLGQPQHL.

This chain links TRBV11-1 with TRBJ1-1; TRBD1 might be the D (5 bases). From germline, CDR1 is SGHAT and CDR2 FQDESV (reference sequence). CDR3 length equals 13 residues. V gave up 7 bases and J gave up 5 bases, with 14 bases separating them. Here the CDR3 DNA reads TGTGCCAGCAACATCCACCCAGGGACTGAAGCTTTCTTT. It yields the protein CASNIHPGTEAFF.

V and J are TRBV19 and TRBJ1-5; a weak D match, TRBD1 (6 bases). This CDR3 has 15 amino acids. V shed 5 bases and J shed 2 bases, with 13 bases lying between them. Germline V gene lookup returns CDR1 LNHDA and CDR2 SQIVND (reference sequence). The CDR3 region has the DNA TGTGCCAGTAGTCAGTTGGGGGGCCGCAATCAGCCCCAGCATTTT. Translation gives CASSQLGGRNQPQHF.